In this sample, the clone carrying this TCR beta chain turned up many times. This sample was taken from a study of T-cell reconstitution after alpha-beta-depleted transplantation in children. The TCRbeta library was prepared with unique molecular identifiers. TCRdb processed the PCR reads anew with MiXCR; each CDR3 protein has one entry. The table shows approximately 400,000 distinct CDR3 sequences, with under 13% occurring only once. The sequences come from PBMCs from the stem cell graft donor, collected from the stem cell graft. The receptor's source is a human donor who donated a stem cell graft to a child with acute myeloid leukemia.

The CDR3 protein is CASSLVGGGYEQYF. CDR3 bases: TGCGCCAGCAGCTTGGTTGGGGGCGGATACGAGCAGTACTTC. The rearrangement links TRBV5-1 to TRBJ2-7; TRBD1 is a possible D gene (6 bases). V dropped 0 bases and J dropped 4 bases, with 11 bases sitting between them. The CDR3 has 14 amino acids. Germline CDR1 SGHRS, CDR2 YFSETQ.